This entry lists 5 T cell receptor beta chains sequenced from one sample in a study of technical replicates of blood from a few donors. Libraries were prepared by immunoSEQ multiplex PCR; TCRdb keeps only in-frame clonotypes and omits some of them. The sample shows about 68,000 clones, under 98% of them seen only once. Input material: T cells isolated from PBMCs. These receptors were collected from a human donor in good health.

The rearrangement uses TRBV7-2 and TRBJ1-2, with D possibly matching TRBD1 (6 bases). Germline assignment: CDR1 SGHTA and CDR2 FQGNSA. V lost 0 bases, J lost 1 base, and 18 bases lay in between. This CDR3 contains 18 residues. This CDR3 is CASSLALGQINFNYGYTF. CDR3 sequence (DNA): TGTGCCAGCAGCTTAGCGCTCGGACAGATTAACTTTAACTATGGCTACACCTTC.

The rearrangement links TRBV5-6 to TRBJ2-1, with D perhaps TRBD2 (5 bases). Germline CDR1 SGHDT, CDR2 YYEEEE. The V and J ends lost 3 bases and 3 bases respectively, with 10 bases between them. The CDR3 loop spans 14 amino acids. The CDR3 DNA reads as TGTGCCAGCAGCTGGGATAGCGTCTACAATGAGCAGTTCTTC. Its translation: CASSWDSVYNEQFF.

This clone was seen just once. The V call is TRBV9, the J call TRBJ2-1; a weak D match, TRBD2 (5 bases). Germline lookup yields CDR1 SGDLS and CDR2 YYNGEE. Trimming shortened V by 3 bases and J by 7 bases, and 20 bases separated the two germline ends. The CDR3 consists of 16 residues. The CDR3: CASSALTTPGLNEQFF. The CDR3 bases are TGTGCCAGCAGCGCACTGACTACCCCAGGCCTTAATGAGCAGTTCTTC.

The chain combines TRBV10-3 with TRBJ2-1; TRBD1 aligns across 7 bases. CDR1 ENHRY and CDR2 SYGVKD come from the germline V gene. V dropped 8 bases and J dropped 7; count of bases not matched to a gene: 11. The CDR3 extends over 14 amino acids. The CDR3 sequence: CAIEGQGDKNEQFF. CDR3 DNA: TGTGCCATCGAGGGGCAGGGGGATAAAAATGAGCAGTTCTTC.

V usage is TRBV27 and J usage is TRBJ2-1; unclear D gene. Trimming cost V 4 bases and J 0 bases, with 7 bases left between them. Germline V gene sequence: CDR1 MNHEY, CDR2 SMNVEV (reference sequence). The CDR3 is made up of 14 amino acids. In DNA form, the CDR3 reads TGTGCCAGCAGTTATGGCAGCTCCTACAATGAGCAGTTCTTC. Translating it yields CASSYGSSYNEQFF.